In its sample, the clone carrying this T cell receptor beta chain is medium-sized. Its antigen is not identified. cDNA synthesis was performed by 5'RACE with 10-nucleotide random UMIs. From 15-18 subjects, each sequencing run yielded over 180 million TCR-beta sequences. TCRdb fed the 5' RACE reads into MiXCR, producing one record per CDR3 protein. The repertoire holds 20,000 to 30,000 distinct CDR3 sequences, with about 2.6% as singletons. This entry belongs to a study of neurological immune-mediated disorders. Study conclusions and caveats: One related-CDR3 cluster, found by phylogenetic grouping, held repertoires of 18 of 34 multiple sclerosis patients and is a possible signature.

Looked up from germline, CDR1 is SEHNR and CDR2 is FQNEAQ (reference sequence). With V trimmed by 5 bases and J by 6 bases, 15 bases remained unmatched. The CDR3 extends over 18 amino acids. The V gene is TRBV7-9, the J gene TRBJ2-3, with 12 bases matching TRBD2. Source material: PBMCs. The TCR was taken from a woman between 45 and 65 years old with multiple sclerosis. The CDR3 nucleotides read TGTGCCAGCAGCGACGGACTAGCGGGACCCCGTTCGTCTGATACGCAGTATTTT. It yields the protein CASSDGLAGPRSSDTQYF.